This TCR beta chain derives from a study of CD8+ T cells in alopecia areata. The study, taken as a whole, reports: Normal scalp had lower clonality than lesional scalp, with alopecia totalis/universalis lesions showing this most strongly. Tofacitinib significantly reduced both scalp clonality and expanded CD8+ clones among the top 100.

V gave up 0 bases and J gave up 0 bases, with 10 bases separating them. Germline lookup yields CDR1 GTSNPN and CDR2 SVGIG (reference sequence). This CDR3 region has 15 residues. cDNA serving as the sequencing template came from extracted, reverse transcribed RNA. Profiled with immunoSEQ multiplex PCR; TCRdb holds only in-frame clones, not every one. The sample includes about 180,000 clones, 53% of them seen just once. Treatment defined: oral pan-JAK inhibitor, 5-10 mg twice daily. On this clone itself: Its antigen is currently unknown.

Sequences were derived from CD8+ T cells sorted from blood, sampled at week 24, from a patient treated with tofacitinib. The clonotype was recovered from a human donor with alopecia areata. The chain carries TRBV30 and TRBJ2-3, with D perhaps TRBD2 (5 bases). CDR3 coding DNA: TGTGCCTGGAGTGTACTAGGGTTTAGCACAGATACGCAGTATTTT. Protein sequence: CAWSVLGFSTDTQYF.